Each of the 18 T cell receptor beta chains below was sequenced from the same sample in a study of T cells in Graves' hyperthyroidism and ophthalmopathy. TCR beta CDR3 regions were amplified from RNA transcripts. First-round RT-PCR of the TCR CDR3 relied on the HTBI primer set. From the multiplex PCR reads, TCRdb called clonotypes with MiXCR, one entry per CDR3 protein. The sample holds around 620,000 distinct CDR3 sequences, 40% to 55% seen once. What was sequenced was peripheral blood or thyroid tissue (not recorded which). The receptors come from an adult woman with Graves' disease, either hyperthyroidism or ophthalmopathy (not recorded which).

The chain has TRBV10-2 and TRBJ2-5, with 8 bases lining up with TRBD2. V lost 5 bases to trimming and J lost 7 bases; unmatched junction nucleotides: 9. The CDR3 has 14 amino acids. Germline V gene lookup returns CDR1 WSHSY and CDR2 SAAADI. The CDR3 loop is CASSTLAGPGTQYF. The DNA for the CDR3 is TGCGCCAGCAGTACCCTAGCGGGCCCGGGGACCCAGTACTTC.

The CDR3 protein is CASSDPGTSTETQYF. The CDR3 coding sequence is TGTGCCAGCAGTGATCCCGGGACTAGTACCGAGACCCAGTACTTC. The J gene is TRBJ2-5, the V gene TRBV7-9; TRBD2 matches at 8 bases. The CDR3 has 15 amino acids. The J segment lost 5 bases and the V segment lost 6 bases, leaving 11 bases of the junction unmatched. Germline values: CDR1 SEHNR, CDR2 FQNEAQ (reference sequence).

The sample holds many counts of this clonotype. The chain joins TRBV19 to TRBJ1-4; TRBD1 matches at 11 bases. This CDR3 region has 17 residues. CDR1 and CDR2 (germline): LNHDA, SQIVND (reference sequence). V was pared by 5 bases and J by 5 bases, with 10 bases of the junction left unmatched. The CDR3 loop is CASSPWDRGVENEKLFF. CDR3 bases: TGTGCCAGTAGTCCCTGGGACAGGGGGGTTGAGAATGAAAAACTGTTTTTT.

Written as DNA, the CDR3 is TGTGCCAGCAGCGTAGCCGGCGGGGGCGGTGGCTACACCTTC. Protein product: CASSVAGGGGGYTF. The chain links TRBV9 to TRBJ1-2, with D tentatively TRBD1 (6 bases). Germline-derived CDR1 and CDR2 are SGDLS and YYNGEE. V dropped 0 bases and J dropped 7 bases, with 13 bases sitting between them. CDR3 length: 14 residues.

The chain recombines TRBV15 with TRBJ1-2, with D unresolved. The CDR3 loop spans 13 amino acids. The ends were cut back, 3 bases at V and 8 bases at J, with 13 bases in the middle. CDR1 is LNHNV and CDR2 is YYDKDF in the germline V gene (reference sequence). The CDR3 coding sequence is TGTGCCACCAGCAGGCCTAACGACTTCGGCTACACCTTC. It translates to CATSRPNDFGYTF.

This clonotype showed up just once. Sequence at one end of the junction differs from germline and may be a read error. The CDR3 DNA sequence: TGTGCCAGCATCTTAGCGGGAGCACTTAATGAGCAGTTCTTC. It yields the protein CASILAGALNEQFF. This chain connects TRBV7-9 to TRBJ2-5; 9 bases align to TRBD2. The DNA matches TRBJ2-1 better at its end, which makes the J call doubtful. CDR1 is SEHNR and CDR2 is FQNEAQ in the germline V gene (reference sequence). This CDR3 has 14 amino acids.

On this clonotype itself: Without the conserved terminal phenylalanine or tryptophan, this CDR3 likely stems from a read error. The DNA is omitted, as the CDR3 cannot be located on it reliably, and the CDR3 follows TCRdb's listing. V usage is TRBV29-1 and J usage is TRBJ2-7; TRBD2 is the table's D call and was not checked against the DNA. The CDR3 has 8 residues if both end residues are counted. Germline V CDR1 and CDR2: SQVTM, ANQGSEA. CDR3: CSVDGAGG.

The CDR3 region has the DNA TGTGCCAGCTCCCTCCGAGACAGGGGCTACAACACTGAAGCTTTCTTT. This translates into CASSLRDRGYNTEAFF. This chain uses TRBV13 with TRBJ1-1; 8 bases match TRBD1. V gave up 8 bases and J gave up 2 bases; unmatched junction bases: 13. CDR1 PRHDT and CDR2 FYEKMQ come from the germline V gene (reference sequence). This CDR3 is built from 16 residues.

This chain links TRBV10-3 with TRBJ1-1; maybe TRBD1 (5 bases). V lost 2 bases to trimming and J lost 2 bases, with 12 bases between them. Germline-derived CDR1 and CDR2 are ENHRY and SYGVKD. The CDR3 sequence is 15 residues long. The CDR3 bases are TGTGCCATCAGTGAGGGTGGGGGGACTAACACTGAAGCTTTCTTT. Translation: CAISEGGGTNTEAFF.

Here the CDR3 DNA reads TGTGCCAGCAGTTTATATGGGGGCTATGGCTACACCTTC. As protein: CASSLYGGYGYTF. This sequence joins TRBV27 and TRBJ1-2; D might be TRBD1 (5 bases). Between the trimmed V and J ends, which lost 1 base and 4 bases, there was a span of 7 bases. Per the germline V gene, CDR1 is MNHEY and CDR2 is SMNVEV (reference sequence). The CDR3 runs 13 residues.

On this clonotype: One end of the junction fails to match germline, which may point to a read error. The J gene is TRBJ2-5, the V gene TRBV2, with TRBD2 matching over 9 bases. The CDR3 spans 16 residues. CDR1 is SNHLY, CDR2 FYNNEI, per germline. The CDR3 DNA reads as TGTGCCAGCAGTGATGGTAGCGGGAGTTTCCAGGAGACCCAGTGCTTC. This translates into CASSDGSGSFQETQCF.

A remark on this clonotype: Just one base apart from a much larger clone, this may be a read error. This rearrangement joins TRBV10-3 to TRBJ2-7; perhaps TRBD1 as D (6 bases). Per germline, CDR1 ENHRY and CDR2 SYGVKD. V lost 6 bases and J 4 bases, leaving 13 bases between the germline ends. CDR3 size: 13 residues. The chain's CDR3 is CAIRRTVTYEQYF. DNA of the CDR3: TGTGCCATCAGGAGGACAGTTACTTACGAGCAGTACTTC.

The chain combines TRBV4-3 with TRBJ2-7, with TRBD2 as a possible D gene (6 bases). The germline V gene has CDR1 LGHNA and CDR2 YSLEER. With 4 bases removed from V and 3 bases from J, the gap between germline ends came to 22 bases. The CDR3 spans 17 residues. Written as DNA, the CDR3 is TGCGCCAGCAGCCCGAGGGTCGGAGGGGACTGGAACTACGAGCAGTACTTC. Amino acid sequence: CASSPRVGGDWNYEQYF.

The rearrangement joins TRBV25-1 to TRBJ1-1; TRBD1 might be the D (6 bases). V lost 0 bases to trimming and J lost 4 bases, with 12 bases between them. The CDR3 runs to 15 residues. Per the germline V gene, CDR1 is MGHDK and CDR2 is SYGVNS. The CDR3 region has the DNA TGTGCCAGCAGTGAATACGGGGGCAGGCGCACTGAAGCTTTCTTT. It specifies CASSEYGGRRTEAFF.

Note on this clonotype: The junction differs from germline at one of its ends, possibly a read error. The genes are TRBV5-1 and TRBJ1-2, with TRBD1 as a possible D gene (5 bases). Germline V gene data show CDR1 as SGHRS and CDR2 as YFSETQ. CDR3 length: 13 amino acids. The CDR3 DNA follows: TGCGCCAGCAGTCTTGACAGCAACTATGGCAACACCTTC. This encodes CASSLDSNYGNTF.

A few counts support this clonotype. The J gene is TRBJ1-4, the V gene TRBV2; TRBD1 might be the D (5 bases). This CDR3 is 14 amino acids long. Germline V lookup: CDR1 SNHLY, CDR2 FYNNEI. Trimming stripped 6 bases from V and 11 bases from J, with 19 bases between. The CDR3 loop is CASSGTMGTGKLFF. In nucleotides, the CDR3 is TGTGCCAGCAGCGGAACCATGGGGACGGGGAAACTGTTTTTT.

The chain recombines TRBV2 with TRBJ1-1, with D hard to call. Between the trimmed V and J ends, which lost 6 bases and 7 bases, there was a span of 18 bases. The CDR3 covers 14 residues. Germline V CDR1 and CDR2: SNHLY, FYNNEI. CDR3 residues: CASSFGDSTNEAFF. The CDR3 nucleotides read TGTGCCAGCAGCTTTGGGGATTCAACTAATGAAGCTTTCTTT.

The rearrangement uses TRBV25-1 and TRBJ1-6; 7 bases match TRBD1. Germline assignment: CDR1 MGHDK and CDR2 SYGVNS. The J segment lost 7 bases and the V segment lost 6 bases, leaving 3 bases of the junction unmatched. The CDR3 length is 13 residues. The CDR3, as DNA: TGTGCCAGCAGGCAGACAGGGAATTCACCCCTCCACTTT. Translation gives CASRQTGNSPLHF.